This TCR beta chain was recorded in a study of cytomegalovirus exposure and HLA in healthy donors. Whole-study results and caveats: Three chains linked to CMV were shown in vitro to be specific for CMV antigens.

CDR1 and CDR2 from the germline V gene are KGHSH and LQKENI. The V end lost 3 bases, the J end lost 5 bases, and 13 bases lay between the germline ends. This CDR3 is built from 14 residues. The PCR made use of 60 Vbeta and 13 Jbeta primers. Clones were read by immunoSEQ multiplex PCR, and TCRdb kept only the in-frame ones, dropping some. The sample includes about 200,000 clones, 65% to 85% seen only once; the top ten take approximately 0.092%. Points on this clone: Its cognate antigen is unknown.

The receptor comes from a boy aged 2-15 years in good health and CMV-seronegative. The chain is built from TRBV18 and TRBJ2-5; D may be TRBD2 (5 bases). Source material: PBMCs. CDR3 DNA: TGTGCCAGCTCACCTAACGGGATAATGGAGACCCAGTACTTC. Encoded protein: CASSPNGIMETQYF. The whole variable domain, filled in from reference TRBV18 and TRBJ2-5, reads NAGVMQNPRHLVRRRGQEARLRCSPMKGHSHVYWYRQLPEEGLKFMVYLQKENIIDESGMPKERFSAEFPKEGPSILRIQQVVRGDSAAYFCASSPNGIMETQYFGPGTRLLVL.